This T cell receptor beta chain originates from a study of blood T cell repertoires in COVID-19. Across the study: Nucleic acid was either cDNA or gDNA, and it came from T cells, B-cell-depleted T cells, or PBMCs.

Per germline, CDR1 SGHRS and CDR2 YFSETQ. The ends were cut back, 7 bases at V and 5 bases at J, with 19 bases in the middle. The CDR3 runs 15 residues. There are a few counts of this clone. Methods used by the authors: Nucleated cell number was recorded as an estimate derived from reference gene primer amplification. Assay: immunoSEQ multiplex PCR; the TCRdb copy retains only in-frame clones and omits some. V and J calls and clone size are those listed in that table; D and trimming were worked out from the DNA. The sample gives 45,000 to 65,000 clones, roughly 90% of which show up once; around 9.1% is in the top ten.

The sequenced sample consisted of peripheral blood. The chain recombines TRBV5-1 with TRBJ2-1; perhaps TRBD2 as D (6 bases). The TCR sequence derives from a human donor with acute or convalescent COVID-19. The donor label of this sample is uncertain. The CDR3 DNA is TGCGCCAGCCTGCCTAGCGCAGGTTTGGACAATGAGCAGTTCTTC. It yields the protein CASLPSAGLDNEQFF.